Detailed here is one T cell receptor beta chain. These data come from a study of T cells expressing NK-cell markers. Study-wide background: Investigators obtained TCR beta repertoires from sorted CD3+CD56+NKG2C+, CD3+CD56+NKG2C- and CD3+CD56-NKG2C+ T cells.

CDR1 is ENHRY and CDR2 is SYGVKD in the germline V gene. The CDR3 totals 15 residues. Each CDR3 protein gets one entry in TCRdb, which reprocessed the 5' RACE reads and gives no DNA. This table lists 160,000 or so distinct CDR3 sequences. V is TRBV10-3 and J is TRBJ1-1; absent DNA, TCRdb's TRBD1 call cannot be checked. The sequence was collected from a woman between 18 and 70 years old in good health. The sequencing sample was made of blood T cells: a sorted CD56 or NKG2C T cell subset, CD4+ or CD8+ T cells, or bulk PBMC T cells (not recorded which). CDR3 sequence reads: CAIRPGQTMNTEAFF.